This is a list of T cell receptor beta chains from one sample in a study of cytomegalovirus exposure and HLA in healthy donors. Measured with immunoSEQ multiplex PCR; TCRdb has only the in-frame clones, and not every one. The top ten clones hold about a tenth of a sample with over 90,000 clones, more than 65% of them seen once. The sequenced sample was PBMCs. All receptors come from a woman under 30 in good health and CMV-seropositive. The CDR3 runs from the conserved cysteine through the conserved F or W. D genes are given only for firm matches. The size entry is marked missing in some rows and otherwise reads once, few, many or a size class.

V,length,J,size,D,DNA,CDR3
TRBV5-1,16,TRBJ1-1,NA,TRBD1,TGCGCCAGCAGCTTTAGACAGGGGGGGATGAACACTGAAGCTTTCTTT,CASSFRQGGMNTEAFF
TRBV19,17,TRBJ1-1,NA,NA,TGTGCCAGTAGTATTCGACGGTCGCAGGGGAGGAACACTGAAGCTTTCTTT,CASSIRRSQGRNTEAFF
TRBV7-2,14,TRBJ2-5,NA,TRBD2,TGTGCCAGCAGCCGGACTAGCGGGCGGGAGACCCAGTACTTC,CASSRTSGRETQYF
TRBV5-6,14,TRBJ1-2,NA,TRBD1,TGTGCCAGCAGCTGGGCGGACAGGGGAGAAGGCTACACCTTC,CASSWADRGEGYTF
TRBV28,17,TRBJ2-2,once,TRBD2,TGTGCCAGCAGCCCGACCTTGGGGCGGGAGGACACCGGGGAGCTGTTTTTT,CASSPTLGREDTGELFF
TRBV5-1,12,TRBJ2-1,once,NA,TGCGCCAGCAGCTGGACTAACAATGAGCAGTTCTTC,CASSWTNNEQFF
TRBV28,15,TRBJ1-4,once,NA,TGTGCCAGCTACCCCACCGGCGACATTTCCCTTCAACTGTTTTTT,CASYPTGDISLQLFF
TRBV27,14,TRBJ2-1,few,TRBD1,TGTGCCAGCCGTCGGGGACAGGGCGGCAATGAGCAGTTCTTC,CASRRGQGGNEQFF
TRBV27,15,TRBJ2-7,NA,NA,TGTGCCAGCAGTTTAGAGGGCAGGCTTTCCTACGAGCAGTACTTC,CASSLEGRLSYEQYF
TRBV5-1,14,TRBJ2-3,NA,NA,TGCGCCAGCAGCTTAGGCGGGGGCGAGGATACGCAGTATTTT,CASSLGGGEDTQYF
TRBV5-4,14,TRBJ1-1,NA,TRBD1,TGTGCCAGCAGCTTGGAGAGGGGGCACACTGAAGCTTTCTTT,CASSLERGHTEAFF
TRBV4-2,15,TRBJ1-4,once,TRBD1,TGTGCCAGCGACAACCGGGACAGGCGGCGTGAAAAACTGTTTTTT,CASDNRDRRREKLFF
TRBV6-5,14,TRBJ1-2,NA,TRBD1,TGTGCCAGCAGTCGACAGGGGTCTAACTATGGCTACACCTTC,CASSRQGSNYGYTF
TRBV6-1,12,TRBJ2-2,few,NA,TGTGCCAGCAAGGAGGTGCCCGGGGAGCTGTTTTTT,CASKEVPGELFF
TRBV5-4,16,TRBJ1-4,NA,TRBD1,TGTGCCAGCAGCTTGTCTACCGGGACAGGGGATGAAAAACTGTTTTTT,CASSLSTGTGDEKLFF
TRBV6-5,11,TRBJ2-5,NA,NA,TGTGCCAGCACGTTGTTCGAGACCCAGTACTTC,CASTLFETQYF
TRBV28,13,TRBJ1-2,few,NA,TGTGCCAGCAGTTTATTAGGTCGGGATGGCTACACCTTC,CASSLLGRDGYTF
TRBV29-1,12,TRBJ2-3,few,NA,TGCAGCGTTTCAGGAGGCTCAGATACGCAGTATTTT,CSVSGGSDTQYF
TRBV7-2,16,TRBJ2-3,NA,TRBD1,TGTGCCAGCAGCAGAGGACAGGGTATCGTCACAGATACGCAGTATTTT,CASSRGQGIVTDTQYF
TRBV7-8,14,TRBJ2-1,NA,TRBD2,TGTGCCAGCAGATTAGCGGGAGACTACAATGAGCAGTTCTTC,CASRLAGDYNEQFF
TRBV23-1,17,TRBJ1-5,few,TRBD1,TGCGCCAGCAGTTCGCAACAACAGGGGGCGCATGATCAGCCCCAGCATTTT,CASSSQQQGAHDQPQHF
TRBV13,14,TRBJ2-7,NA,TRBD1,TGTGCCAGCAGCCTCCCAGGGGGTTCCTACGAGCAGTACTTC,CASSLPGGSYEQYF
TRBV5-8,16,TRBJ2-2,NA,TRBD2,TGTGCCAGCAGCTTGGGAGTAGCGGGAAACACCGGGGAGCTGTTTTTT,CASSLGVAGNTGELFF
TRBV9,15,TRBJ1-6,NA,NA,TGTGCCAGCAGCCCGGCGGGGCGGCCGGAATCACCCCTCCACTTT,CASSPAGRPESPLHF
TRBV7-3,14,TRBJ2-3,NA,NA,TGTGCCAGCAGCCCCCACCCCGCGGGAGATACGCAGTATTTT,CASSPHPAGDTQYF
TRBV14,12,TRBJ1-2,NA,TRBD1,TGTGCCAGCAGCCCAGGGGGGTATGGCTACACCTTC,CASSPGGYGYTF
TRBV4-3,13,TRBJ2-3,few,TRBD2,TGCGCCAGCAGCACCGGACTAGCAGATACGCAGTATTTT,CASSTGLADTQYF
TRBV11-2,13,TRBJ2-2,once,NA,TGTGCCAGCAGCTTTCTAAACACCGGGGAGCTGTTTTTT,CASSFLNTGELFF
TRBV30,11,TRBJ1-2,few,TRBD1,TGTGCCTGGAGTCCCCGTGACAGGGCAACCTTC,CAWSPRDRATF
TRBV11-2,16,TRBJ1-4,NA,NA,TGTGCCAGCAGGCAACTTGTCAGGGGAGCTAATGAAAAACTGTTTTTT,CASRQLVRGANEKLFF
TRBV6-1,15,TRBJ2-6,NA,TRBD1,TGTGCCAGCAGTCCTGACAGGGCTGGGGCCAACGTCCTGACTTTC,CASSPDRAGANVLTF
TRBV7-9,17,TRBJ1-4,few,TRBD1,TGTGCCAGCAGCTTAGTGAGGGACAGGGGAAAGGGTGAAAAACTGTTTTTT,CASSLVRDRGKGEKLFF
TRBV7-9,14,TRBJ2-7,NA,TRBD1,TGTGCCAGCAGTTCGCGGGACAGGAATTACGAGCAGTACTTC,CASSSRDRNYEQYF
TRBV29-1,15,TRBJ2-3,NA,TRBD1,TGCAGCGTTGAAGGGGGCAGGGGGCATAAAGATACGCAGTATTTT,CSVEGGRGHKDTQYF
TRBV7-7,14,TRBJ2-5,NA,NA,TGTGCCAGCAGCTTAGGCAGGGATGGAGAGACCCAGTACTTC,CASSLGRDGETQYF
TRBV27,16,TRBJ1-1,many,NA,TGTGCCAGCAGAGCGGGGAGGTCGGGGGCGCAGGATGAAGCTTTCTTT,CASRAGRSGAQDEAFF
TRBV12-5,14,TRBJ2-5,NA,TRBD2,TGTGCTAGTGGTTTCTCGGGGGGGCGGGAGACCCAGTACTTC,CASGFSGGRETQYF
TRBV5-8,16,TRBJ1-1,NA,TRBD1,TGTGCCAGCAGCTTACGGGACAGATTAAGGAACACTGAAGCTTTCTTT,CASSLRDRLRNTEAFF
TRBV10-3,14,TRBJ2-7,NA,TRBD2,TGTGCCATCAGTGTCGGGACTAGCGGGAACGAGCAGTACTTC,CAISVGTSGNEQYF
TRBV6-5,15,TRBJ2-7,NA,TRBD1,TGTGCCAGCAGTACCACCGGGACAGGGGCCTACGAGCAGTACTTC,CASSTTGTGAYEQYF
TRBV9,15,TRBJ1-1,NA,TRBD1,TGTGCCAGCAGCGCCGGACAGGGGAAGGGCACTGAAGCTTTCTTT,CASSAGQGKGTEAFF
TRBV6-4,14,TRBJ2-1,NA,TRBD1,TGTGCCAGCAGCCGGGACAGGGATTTCAATGAGCAGTTCTTC,CASSRDRDFNEQFF
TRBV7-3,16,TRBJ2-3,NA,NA,TGTGCCAGCAGCTTGGGATTGGCGGGTTTCGCAGATACGCAGTATTTT,CASSLGLAGFADTQYF
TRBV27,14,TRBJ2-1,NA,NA,TGTGCCAGCAGTTTAATGGCCCCCCTTAATGAGCAGTTCTTC,CASSLMAPLNEQFF
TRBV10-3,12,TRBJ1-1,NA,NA,TGTGCCATCAGGCCCCTCGACAGCGAAGCTTTCTTT,CAIRPLDSEAFF
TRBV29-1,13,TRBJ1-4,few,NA,TGCAGCGTTGAACAAGGTGGAGATGAAAAACTGTTTTTT,CSVEQGGDEKLFF
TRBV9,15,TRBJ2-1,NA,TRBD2,TGTGCCAGCAGCCCCCGCGGACTAGCGGGAGCGGGGCAGTTCTTC,CASSPRGLAGAGQFF
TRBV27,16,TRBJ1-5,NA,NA,TGTGCCAGCAGTTTAAGGTCAGGCTATCCTAATCGGCCCCAGCATTTT,CASSLRSGYPNRPQHF
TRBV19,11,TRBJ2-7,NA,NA,TGTGCCACCCGAAAGGGGTACGAGCAGTACTTC,CATRKGYEQYF
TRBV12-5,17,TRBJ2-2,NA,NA,TGTGCTAGTGGTTTGGTACGGGCGACCAGGGTAACCGGGGAGCTGTTTTTT,CASGLVRATRVTGELFF
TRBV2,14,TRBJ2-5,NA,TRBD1,TGTGCCAGCAGCCAACAGGGGGCAGGGGAGACCCAGTACTTC,CASSQQGAGETQYF